In this sample, the clone carrying this T cell receptor (beta chain) turned up many times. The antigen is not known. The source of the sample is a study of blood T cells in healthy people across ages. Next came a second PCR, run for about 6 to 12 cycles, which used a sample-barcoded 5' primer along with a J-beta primer mix. Each cDNA molecule, via a template-switch adaptor with 12 random nucleotides, was tagged. TCRdb passed the 5' RACE reads through MiXCR, listing each CDR3 protein once. The sample holds about 1.5 million distinct CDR3 sequences; approximately 39% are singletons and the top ten take over 3.5%. Study outcomes and limitations: Naive and antigen-experienced cells could not be conclusively compared, given unsorted PBMCs.

Trimming left V 0 bases short and J 4 bases short, with 13 bases between. Germline V gene sequence: CDR1 LGHNA, CDR2 YSLEER. The CDR3 extends over 16 amino acids. This clonotype was obtained from a woman aged 18 to 35 in good health. V gene TRBV4-3 combines with J gene TRBJ2-1; a weak D match, TRBD2 (7 bases). Sequenced input: blood. CDR3 protein: CASSQDRAGAYNEQFF. CDR3 in DNA: TGCGCCAGCAGCCAAGATCGGGCGGGGGCATACAATGAGCAGTTCTTC.